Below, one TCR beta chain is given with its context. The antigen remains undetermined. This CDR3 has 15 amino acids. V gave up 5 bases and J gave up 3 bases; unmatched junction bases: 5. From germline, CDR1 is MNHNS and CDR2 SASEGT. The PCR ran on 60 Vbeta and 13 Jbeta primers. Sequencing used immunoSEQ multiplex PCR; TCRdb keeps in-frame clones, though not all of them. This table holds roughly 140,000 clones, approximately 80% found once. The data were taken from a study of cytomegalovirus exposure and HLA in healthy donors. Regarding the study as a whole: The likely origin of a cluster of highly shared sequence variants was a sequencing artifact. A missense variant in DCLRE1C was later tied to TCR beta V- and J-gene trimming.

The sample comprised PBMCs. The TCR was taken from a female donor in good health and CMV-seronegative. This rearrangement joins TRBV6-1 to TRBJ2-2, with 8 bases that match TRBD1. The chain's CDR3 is CASSLQTGDTGELFF. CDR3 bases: TGTGCCAGCAGTCTACAGACAGGGGACACCGGGGAGCTGTTTTTT.